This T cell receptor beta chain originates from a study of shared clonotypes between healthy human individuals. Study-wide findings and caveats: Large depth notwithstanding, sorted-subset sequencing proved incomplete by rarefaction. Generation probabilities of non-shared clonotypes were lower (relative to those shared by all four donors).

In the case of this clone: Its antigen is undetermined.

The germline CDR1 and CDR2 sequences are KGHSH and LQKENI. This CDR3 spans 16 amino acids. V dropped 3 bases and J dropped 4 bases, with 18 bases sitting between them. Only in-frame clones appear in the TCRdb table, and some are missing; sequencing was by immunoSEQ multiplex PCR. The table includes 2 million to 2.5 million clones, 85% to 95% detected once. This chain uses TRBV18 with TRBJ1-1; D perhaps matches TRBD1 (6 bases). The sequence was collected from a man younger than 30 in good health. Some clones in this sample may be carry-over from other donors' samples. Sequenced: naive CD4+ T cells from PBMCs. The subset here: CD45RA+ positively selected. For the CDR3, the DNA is TGTGCCAGCTCACCGTTAAATGGGGGCACGGGCACTGAAGCTTTCTTT. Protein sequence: CASSPLNGGTGTEAFF.